This entry lists 15 T cell receptor beta chains sequenced from one sample in a study of early T cells in non-severe SARS-CoV-2 infection. TCRdb passed the 5' RACE reads through MiXCR, listing each CDR3 protein once. The sample records about 35,000 distinct CDR3 sequences, 6% to 9.5% being singletons. The sample in question was whole blood, obtained at baseline. The receptors derive from an adult who was a healthcare worker with PCR-confirmed SARS-CoV-2 infection or an uninfected control (not recorded which).

This clonotype was observed at least ten times. The CDR3 loop reads CASSLSGGTYNEQFF. For the CDR3, the DNA is TGTGCCAGCAGCCTCAGCGGGGGCACTTACAATGAGCAGTTCTTC. This chain uses TRBV7-8 with TRBJ2-1; 8 nucleotides line up with TRBD2. The CDR3 has 15 amino acids. V shed 5 bases and J 4 bases; nucleotides not matched to a gene: 7. Germline-derived CDR1 and CDR2 are SGHVS and FQNEAQ.

In this sample, this clonotype turned up a few times. The V gene is TRBV7-3, the J gene TRBJ2-5, with D uncertain. The germline V gene encodes CDR1 SGHTA and CDR2 FQGTGA. The CDR3 contains 12 residues. V lost 3 bases and J 4 bases, leaving 6 bases between the germline ends. The CDR3: CASSFPGETQYF. The DNA of the CDR3 is TGTGCCAGCAGCTTCCCGGGAGAGACCCAGTACTTC.

This clonotype appeared many times. The chain recombines TRBV20-1 with TRBJ1-2; possibly TRBD1 for D (6 bases). Between the trimmed V and J ends, which lost 7 bases and 3 bases, there was a span of 12 bases. The CDR3 sequence is 12 residues long. Germline loops: CDR1 DFQATT, CDR2 SNEGSKA (reference sequence). The CDR3 nucleotides are TGCAGTGATCAGGGGTCGGACTATGGCTACACCTTC. Residues: CSDQGSDYGYTF.

This clonotype was found many times. The chain has TRBV27 and TRBJ2-7; TRBD2 agrees at 11 bases. Per germline, CDR1 MNHEY and CDR2 SMNVEV (reference sequence). CDR3 length: 15 residues. Trimming removed 1 base from V and 6 bases from J; junction bases left unmatched: 5. For the CDR3, the DNA is TGTGCCAGCAGTTTATTCCCTAGCGGGGGGAGCGAGCAGTACTTC. It encodes CASSLFPSGGSEQYF.

This clonotype has a count of ten or more. The chain joins TRBV11-3 to TRBJ2-3; D is tentatively TRBD1 or TRBD2 (6 bases each). V was shortened by 5 bases and J by 4 bases, with 10 bases between the two germline ends. The germline V gene has CDR1 SGHNT and CDR2 YENEEA. This CDR3 has 13 amino acids. The CDR3 DNA reads as TGTGCCAGCAGCCCGGGGGCCCCAGATACGCAGTATTTT. Protein product: CASSPGAPDTQYF.

The chain uses TRBV20-1 and TRBJ2-2, with a possible D match to TRBD2 (6 bases). Germline CDR1 reads DFQATT; CDR2 reads SNEGSKA (reference sequence). The ends were cut back, 4 bases at V and 5 bases at J, with 14 bases in the middle. There are 14 residues in the CDR3. The CDR3 is CSANAGQGTGELFF. CDR3 nucleotide sequence: TGCAGTGCTAATGCGGGGCAGGGTACCGGGGAGCTGTTTTTT.

This clonotype was recorded at least ten times. The genes are TRBV11-3 and TRBJ2-1; D is unresolved. With 1 base removed from V and 0 bases from J, the gap between germline ends came to 10 bases. The germline gives CDR1 SGHNT, CDR2 YENEEA. The CDR3 spans 16 residues. The CDR3, as DNA: TGTGCCAGCAGCTTAGGGGGTTGGAGCTCCTACAATGAGCAGTTCTTC. It encodes CASSLGGWSSYNEQFF.

This clonotype occurred many times. V and J are TRBV6-4 and TRBJ1-6; unclear D gene. Trimming took off 5 bases at V and 5 bases at J, with 7 bases between the two ends. This CDR3 has 13 amino acids. The V gene's germline CDR1 is MRHNA and CDR2 SNTAGT. The CDR3 here is CASSKEDNSPLHF. DNA of the CDR3: TGTGCCAGCAGTAAGGAGGATAATTCACCCCTCCACTTT.

The V call is TRBV7-2, the J call TRBJ2-1; TRBD2 matches at 7 bases. V shed 6 bases and J 5 bases; nucleotides not matched to a gene: 10. Per the germline V gene, CDR1 is SGHTA and CDR2 is FQGNSA. This CDR3 comprises 15 residues. Here the CDR3 DNA reads TGTGCCAGCAGTCACGGTCTCGGGACTAACAATGAGCAGTTCTTC. Translating it yields CASSHGLGTNNEQFF.

The sample holds a few counts of this clonotype. V gene TRBV6-1 combines with J gene TRBJ1-4; D might be TRBD1 (5 bases). V lost 1 base to trimming and J lost 4 bases, with 16 bases between them. CDR1 MNHNS and CDR2 SASEGT come from the germline V gene. This CDR3 region has 17 residues. CDR3 in amino acids: CASSEESGEGVNEKLFF. DNA for the CDR3: TGTGCCAGCAGTGAAGAGTCGGGGGAGGGAGTTAATGAAAAACTGTTTTTT.

J is TRBJ1-1 and V is TRBV3-1; D remains ambiguous. With 1 base removed from V and 3 bases from J, the gap between germline ends came to 12 bases. CDR1 and CDR2 (germline): LGHDT, YNNKEL (reference sequence). This CDR3 spans 15 amino acids. The CDR3 reads CASSQGQVLDTEAFF. DNA of the CDR3: TGTGCCAGCAGCCAAGGTCAGGTGTTGGACACTGAAGCTTTCTTT.

This clonotype was detected only a few times. V usage is TRBV13 and J usage is TRBJ2-2, with a tentative D call TRBD1 (6 bases). The CDR3 totals 16 residues. The V and J ends lost 2 bases and 4 bases respectively, with 14 bases between them. The germline CDR1 and CDR2 sequences are PRHDT and FYEKMQ (reference sequence). CDR3 in DNA: TGTGCCAGCAGCTTAAGGCAGGGGATAGGCACCGGGGAGCTGTTTTTT. This translates into CASSLRQGIGTGELFF.

This clonotype was seen at least ten times. This chain connects TRBV28 to TRBJ2-3; possibly TRBD2 for D (5 bases). CDR3 length: 17 amino acids. V was clipped by 5 bases and J by 5 bases, with 23 bases between them. Germline CDR1 MDHEN, CDR2 SYDVKM. CDR3 residues: CASSIPDAGGYGDTQYF. CDR3 nucleotides: TGTGCCAGCAGTATCCCTGACGCTGGAGGTTACGGAGATACGCAGTATTTT. Full variable domain (outside the CDR3, taken from reference TRBV28 and TRBJ2-3): DVKVTQSSRYLVKRTGEKVFLECVQDMDHENMFWYRQDPGLGLRLIYFSYDVKMKEKGDIPEGYSVSREKKERFSLILESASTNQTSMYLCASSIPDAGGYGDTQYFGPGTRLTVL.

This clonotype was seen only a few times. This chain connects TRBV7-9 to TRBJ2-2; D remains ambiguous. Trimming cost V 5 bases and J 4 bases, with 11 bases left between them. Germline CDR1 is SEHNR and CDR2 is FQNEAQ (reference sequence). The CDR3 contains 14 residues. CDR3 nucleotide sequence: TGTGCCAGCAGCGAAGGGTTGAGCACCGGGGAGCTGTTTTTT. The encoded protein is CASSEGLSTGELFF.

The rearrangement uses TRBV24-1 and TRBJ2-1; 9 bases fit TRBD2. CDR3 length: 14 residues. Trimming at V came to 6 bases and at J to 5 bases, leaving 4 bases not matched to a gene. Looked up from germline, CDR1 is KGHDR and CDR2 is SFDVKD. Written as DNA, the CDR3 is TGTGCCACCAGTAGAAGCGGGGGGAACAATGAGCAGTTCTTC. This translates into CATSRSGGNNEQFF.